The present TCR beta chain was sequenced within a study of identical twins. Per the germline V gene, CDR1 is LGHNA and CDR2 is YNFKEQ. V gave up 3 bases and J gave up 2 bases; unmatched junction bases: 9. There are 16 residues in the CDR3. MiXCR, applied by TCRdb to the 5' RACE reads, yields one record per CDR3 protein. The table records some 790,000 distinct CDR3 sequences, about 20% of them present only once. This clonotype has only a few counts. Separately, the same data were catalogued under a study of T cells expressing NK-cell markers. Turning to that study: In roughly six donors, dominant CD3+CD56+NKG2C+ clonotypes ranked among the top 10 CD8+ clonotypes.

The sequence was collected from a woman in her late teens or twenties in good health. The chain recombines TRBV4-2 with TRBJ2-7; TRBD1 aligns across 8 bases. Sequenced material: PBMCs. The CDR3, as DNA: TGTGCCAGCAGCCACTCCGGCGGACAGGGTCCCTACGAGCAGTACTTC. Its protein is CASSHSGGQGPYEQYF.